A single sample is the source of the 23 T cell receptor beta chains below, sequenced in a study of T cell repertoires in cytomegalovirus infection. Each CDR3 protein is one row after TCRdb ran MiXCR on the reads. The data contain 250,000 to 300,000 distinct CDR3 sequences, approximately 10% of them seen just once; the ten biggest clones take up about 16%. The source material was PBMCs. The receptor source for this set is a human donor in good health (CMV status not recorded). Some clones in this sample may be carry-over from other donors' samples.

This clonotype appeared many times. The chain uses TRBV7-2 and TRBJ2-5; TRBD2 aligns across 15 bases. CDR3 length: 16 residues. Germline assignment: CDR1 SGHTA and CDR2 FQGNSA. Trimming at V came to 5 bases and at J to 9 bases, leaving 10 bases not matched to a gene. The CDR3: CASSPRTSGGAMAQYF. The CDR3 nucleotides are TGTGCCAGCAGCCCTCGGACTAGCGGGGGGGCTATGGCCCAGTACTTC.

This clonotype was picked up many times. The CDR3 protein is CASSSGTRMIYGYTF. DNA for the CDR3: TGTGCCAGCAGCTCCGGGACTCGTATGATCTATGGCTACACCTTC. The V gene is TRBV7-9, the J gene TRBJ1-2, with a tentative D call TRBD1 (5 bases). Germline V lookup: CDR1 SEHNR, CDR2 FQNEAQ (reference sequence). This CDR3 region has 15 residues. V dropped 4 bases and J dropped 4 bases, with 16 bases sitting between them.

In its sample, this clonotype was seen many times. The chain is built from TRBV7-3 and TRBJ2-1, with D perhaps matching TRBD1 or TRBD2 (6 bases each). Germline CDR1 is SGHTA and CDR2 is FQGTGA. Trimming pared 5 bases from V and 5 bases from J, leaving 16 bases between. The CDR3 totals 15 residues. The DNA of the CDR3 is TGTGCCAGCAGCCCGGGAATGGGGGGCCACAATGAGCAGTTCTTC. Amino acids: CASSPGMGGHNEQFF.

This clonotype was found many times. V is TRBV6-6 and J is TRBJ2-1; D remains unclear. The V gene's germline CDR1 is MNHNY and CDR2 SVGAGI (reference sequence). Trimming pared 2 bases from V and 5 bases from J, leaving 4 bases between. CDR3 length: 12 amino acids. CDR3 in amino acids: CASSYPNNEQFF. The DNA of the CDR3 is TGTGCCAGCAGTTACCCCAACAATGAGCAGTTCTTC.

This clonotype was recorded many times. The rearrangement uses TRBV7-9 and TRBJ1-6; TRBD1 might be the D (6 bases). The CDR3 contains 15 residues. Trimming took off 1 base at V and 7 bases at J, with 11 bases between the two ends. Germline-derived CDR1 and CDR2 are SEHNR and FQNEAQ (reference sequence). CDR3 nucleotide sequence: TGTGCCAGCAGCTTAGAACAGGGTTGGAATTCACCCCTCCACTTT. Protein: CASSLEQGWNSPLHF.

This clonotype showed up many times. V gene TRBV11-3 combines with J gene TRBJ2-3; 9 positions agree with TRBD2. After removal of 1 base from V and 3 bases from J, the junction contained 5 bases not matched to a gene. Germline values: CDR1 SGHNT, CDR2 YENEEA. The CDR3 covers 16 residues. CDR3 nucleotide sequence: TGTGCCAGCAGCTTAGGTAGCGGGGGAAGGACAGATACGCAGTATTTT. It translates to CASSLGSGGRTDTQYF.

This clonotype has ten or more counts. J is TRBJ2-1 and V is TRBV7-9, with D possibly matching TRBD2 (5 bases). There are 17 residues in the CDR3. Trimming removed 2 bases at V and 0 bases at J, with 14 bases between. Germline assignment: CDR1 SEHNR and CDR2 FQNEAQ (reference sequence). CDR3 protein: CASSLWAGASSYNEQFF. The DNA of the CDR3 is TGTGCCAGCAGCTTATGGGCGGGTGCGAGCTCCTACAATGAGCAGTTCTTC.

This clonotype was seen repeatedly, ten times or more. This sequence joins TRBV19 and TRBJ2-5; no firm D call. Deletions cut 3 bases from V and 1 base from J, with 9 bases between. CDR1 and CDR2 from the germline V gene are LNHDA and SQIVND (reference sequence). This CDR3 is 14 amino acids long. This chain's CDR3 is CASSITAAQETQYF. The CDR3 coding sequence is TGTGCCAGTAGTATTACGGCAGCCCAAGAGACCCAGTACTTC.

This clonotype appeared many times. The chain recombines TRBV20-1 with TRBJ2-2; TRBD2 matches at 11 bases. The CDR3 spans 15 residues. The J segment lost 6 bases and the V segment lost 6 bases, leaving 9 bases of the junction unmatched. The germline V gene has CDR1 DFQATT and CDR2 SNEGSKA (reference sequence). CDR3 residues: CSALGGSGRAGELFF. The CDR3 DNA is TGCAGTGCCCTGGGGGGTAGCGGGAGGGCCGGGGAGCTGTTTTTT.

This clonotype was seen ten or more times. This chain joins TRBV7-2 and TRBJ2-3; a possible D gene is TRBD2 (7 bases). CDR3 length equals 13 residues. V was pared by 5 bases and J by 4 bases, with 10 bases between. In germline, CDR1 is SGHTA, CDR2 FQGNSA. The CDR3 DNA follows: TGTGCCAGCAGCCAAGGGGGGGCAGATACGCAGTATTTT. Protein sequence: CASSQGGADTQYF.

This clonotype was found a few times. V is TRBV20-1 and J is TRBJ2-3; 8 bases match TRBD1. The CDR3 sequence is 12 residues long. Unmatched junction bases numbered 6, after V lost 7 bases and J lost 6 bases. Germline CDR1 DFQATT, CDR2 SNEGSKA (reference sequence). Here the CDR3 DNA reads TGCAGTGTCTGGGACAGGCGTGATACGCAGTATTTT. Its translation is CSVWDRRDTQYF.

This clonotype has ten or more counts. The chain couples TRBV12-3 or TRBV12-4 to TRBJ1-2; D not resolved. The CDR3 covers 15 residues. V lost 5 bases to trimming and J lost 5 bases, with 18 bases between them. The CDR3 DNA reads as TGTGCCAGCAGTATACTTCACAACCCGGTATATGGCTACACCTTC. It specifies CASSILHNPVYGYTF.

This clonotype was picked up many times. The chain carries TRBV7-2 and TRBJ1-5; D is perhaps TRBD1 (6 bases). V was pared by 5 bases and J by 6 bases, with 20 bases between. This CDR3 contains 16 residues. The germline V gene encodes CDR1 SGHTA and CDR2 FQGNSA. CDR3 amino acids: CASSPGGGARSQPQHF. DNA for the CDR3: TGTGCCAGCAGCCCCGGGGGGGGGGCGCGGAGTCAGCCCCAGCATTTT.

Of note for this clonotype: A much larger clone lies a single base off, so this may be a read error. The genes are TRBV19 and TRBJ2-1, with D hard to call. V was pared by 1 base and J by 11 bases, with 12 bases between. Germline V gene lookup returns CDR1 LNHDA and CDR2 SQIVND (reference sequence). This CDR3 is 13 amino acids long. CDR3 loop: CASSIVGRPKQFF. The CDR3, as DNA: TGTGCCAGTAGTATAGTGGGCCGGCCCAAGCAGTTCTTC.

This clonotype was observed at least ten times. The chain employs TRBV7-8 and TRBJ2-7; maybe TRBD2 (5 bases). The CDR3 totals 12 residues. Germline V gene sequence: CDR1 SGHVS, CDR2 FQNEAQ. The ends were cut back, 0 bases at V and 8 bases at J, with 8 bases in the middle. The CDR3 region has the DNA TGTGCCAGCAGCTTAGCGGGAGTCAAGCAGTACTTC. Translation gives CASSLAGVKQYF.

The V gene is TRBV18, the J gene TRBJ1-5; D is uncertain. CDR3 length: 15 amino acids. From germline, CDR1 is KGHSH and CDR2 LQKENI. The ends were cut back, 4 bases at V and 9 bases at J, with 19 bases in the middle. DNA for the CDR3: TGTGCCAGCTCACTCGACGGAATTGGGCCTTCGCCCCAGCATTTT. Its translation is CASSLDGIGPSPQHF.

This clonotype was found many times. This chain links TRBV7-2 with TRBJ1-5, with D perhaps matching TRBD1 (5 bases). Germline V lookup: CDR1 SGHTA, CDR2 FQGNSA. V was clipped by 4 bases and J by 0 bases, with 16 bases between them. The CDR3 runs 17 residues. The CDR3 coding sequence is TGTGCCAGCAGCTCCCGCCCGGGAGGGGCTAGCAATCAGCCCCAGCATTTT. Encoded protein: CASSSRPGGASNQPQHF.

This clonotype was observed at least ten times. The chain links TRBV11-2 to TRBJ2-3; tentatively, D is TRBD2 (5 bases). The CDR3 is made up of 15 amino acids. V lost 4 bases and J lost 4, with 15 bases in between. Germline values: CDR1 SGHAT, CDR2 FQNNGV. DNA of the CDR3: TGTGCCAGCAGCTCCACGCTGGCGGGTCCAGATACGCAGTATTTT. Amino acids: CASSSTLAGPDTQYF. The whole variable domain, remainder taken from reference TRBV11-2 and TRBJ2-3, is EAGVAQSPRYKIIEKRQSVAFWCNPISGHATLYWYQQILGQGPKLLIQFQNNGVVDDSQLPKDRFSAERLKGVDSTLKIQPAKLEDSAVYLCASSSTLAGPDTQYFGPGTRLTVL.

This clonotype was observed at least ten times. This chain connects TRBV12-3 or TRBV12-4 to TRBJ2-5; D perhaps matches TRBD2 (5 bases). The germline V and J ends were trimmed by 3 bases and 4 bases, with 15 bases remaining between them. The CDR3 is 15 residues long. CDR3 amino acids: CASSLSGMDVETQYF. The CDR3 DNA reads as TGTGCCAGCAGTTTGTCCGGGATGGATGTAGAGACCCAGTACTTC.

The V call is TRBV14, the J call TRBJ2-7; D gene ambiguous. The CDR3 is 13 amino acids. Trimming cost V 3 bases and J 2 bases, with 8 bases left between them. Germline V lookup: CDR1 SGHDN, CDR2 FVKESK. CDR3 in DNA: TGTGCCAGCAGCCAGCTGACGACCTACGAGCAGTACTTC. Translated: CASSQLTTYEQYF.

This clonotype was seen repeatedly, ten times or more. This sequence joins TRBV7-2 and TRBJ2-7; D unclear. Germline CDR1 reads SGHTA; CDR2 reads FQGNSA. The CDR3 runs 13 residues. The V end was cut by 6 bases, the J end by 5 bases, with 14 bases between. CDR3 in DNA: TGTGCCAGCAGTCCGGGCCCGACGAACGAGCAGTACTTC. It is translated as CASSPGPTNEQYF. Full variable domain (remainder filled in from reference TRBV7-2 and TRBJ2-7): GAGVSQSPSNKVTEKGKDVELRCDPISGHTALYWYRQSLGQGLEFLIYFQGNSAPDKSGLPSDRFSAERTGGSVSTLTIQRTQQEDSAVYLCASSPGPTNEQYFGPGTRLTVT.

This clonotype was counted ten times or more. This sequence joins TRBV7-2 and TRBJ2-1, with 10 bases matching TRBD2. This CDR3 comprises 16 residues. V lost 5 bases to trimming and J lost 1 base; unmatched junction nucleotides: 5. The V gene's germline CDR1 is SGHTA and CDR2 FQGNSA. The CDR3 nucleotides read TGTGCCAGCAGCGTGGATAGCGGGGGGTCCTACAATGAGCAGTTCTTC. Translating gives CASSVDSGGSYNEQFF.

This chain connects TRBV12-3 or TRBV12-4 to TRBJ1-1; D gene uncertain. The CDR3 covers 14 residues. The V gene lost 7 bases and the J gene lost 0 bases, with 12 bases spanning the gap. CDR3: CASTLLTVNTEAFF. CDR3 coding DNA: TGTGCCAGCACCTTGCTGACGGTGAACACTGAAGCTTTCTTT.